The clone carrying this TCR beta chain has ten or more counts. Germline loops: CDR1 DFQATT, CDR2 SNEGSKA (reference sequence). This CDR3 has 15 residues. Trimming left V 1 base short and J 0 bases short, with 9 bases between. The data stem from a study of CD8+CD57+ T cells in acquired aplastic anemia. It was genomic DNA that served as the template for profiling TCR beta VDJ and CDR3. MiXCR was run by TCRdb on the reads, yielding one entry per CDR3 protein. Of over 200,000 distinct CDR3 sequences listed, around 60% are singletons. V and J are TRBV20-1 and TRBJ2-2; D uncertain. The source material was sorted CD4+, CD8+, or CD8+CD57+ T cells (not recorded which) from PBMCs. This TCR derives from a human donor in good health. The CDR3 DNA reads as TGCAGTGCTAGAGGGGCGTTAGCGAACACCGGGGAGCTGTTTTTT. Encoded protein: CSARGALANTGELFF.